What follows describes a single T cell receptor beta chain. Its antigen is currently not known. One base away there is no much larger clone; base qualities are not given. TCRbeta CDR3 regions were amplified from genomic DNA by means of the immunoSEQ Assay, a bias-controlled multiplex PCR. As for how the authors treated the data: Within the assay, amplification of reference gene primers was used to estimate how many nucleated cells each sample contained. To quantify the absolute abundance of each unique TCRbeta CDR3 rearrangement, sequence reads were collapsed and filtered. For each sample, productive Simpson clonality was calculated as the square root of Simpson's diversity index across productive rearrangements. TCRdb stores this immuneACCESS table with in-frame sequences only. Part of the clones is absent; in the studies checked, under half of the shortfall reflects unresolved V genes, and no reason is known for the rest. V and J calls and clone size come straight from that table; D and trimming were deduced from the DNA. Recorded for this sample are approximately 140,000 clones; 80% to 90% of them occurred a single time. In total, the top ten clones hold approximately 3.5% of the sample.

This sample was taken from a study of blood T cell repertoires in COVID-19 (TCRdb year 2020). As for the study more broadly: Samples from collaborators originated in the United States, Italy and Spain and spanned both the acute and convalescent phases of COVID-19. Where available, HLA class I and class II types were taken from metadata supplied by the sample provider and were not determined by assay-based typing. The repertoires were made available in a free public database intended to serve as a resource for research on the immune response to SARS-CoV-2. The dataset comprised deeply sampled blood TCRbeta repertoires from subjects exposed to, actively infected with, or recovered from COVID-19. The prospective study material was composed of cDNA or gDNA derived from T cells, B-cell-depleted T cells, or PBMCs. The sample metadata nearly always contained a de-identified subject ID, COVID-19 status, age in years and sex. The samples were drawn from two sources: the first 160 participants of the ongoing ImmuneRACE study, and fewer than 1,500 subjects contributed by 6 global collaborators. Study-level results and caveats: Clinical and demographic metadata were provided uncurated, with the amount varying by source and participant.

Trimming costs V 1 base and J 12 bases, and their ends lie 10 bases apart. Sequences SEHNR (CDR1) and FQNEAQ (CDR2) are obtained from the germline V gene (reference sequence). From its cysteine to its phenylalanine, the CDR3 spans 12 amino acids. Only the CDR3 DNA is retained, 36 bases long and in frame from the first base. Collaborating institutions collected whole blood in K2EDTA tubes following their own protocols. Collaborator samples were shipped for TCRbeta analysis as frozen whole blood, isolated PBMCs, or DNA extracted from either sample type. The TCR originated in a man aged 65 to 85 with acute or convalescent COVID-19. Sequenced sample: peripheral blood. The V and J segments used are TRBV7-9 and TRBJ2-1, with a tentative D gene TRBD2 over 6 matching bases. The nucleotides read TGTGCCAGCAGCTTAGTTCGGGACTGGCAGTTCTTC. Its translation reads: CASSLVRDWQFF. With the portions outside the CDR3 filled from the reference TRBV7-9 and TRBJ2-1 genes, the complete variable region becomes DTGVSQNPRHKITKRGQNVTFRCDPISEHNRLYWYRQTLGQGPEFLTYFQNEAQLEKSRLLSDRFSAERPKGSFSTLEIQRTEQGDSAMYLCASSLVRDWQFFGPGTRLTVL.